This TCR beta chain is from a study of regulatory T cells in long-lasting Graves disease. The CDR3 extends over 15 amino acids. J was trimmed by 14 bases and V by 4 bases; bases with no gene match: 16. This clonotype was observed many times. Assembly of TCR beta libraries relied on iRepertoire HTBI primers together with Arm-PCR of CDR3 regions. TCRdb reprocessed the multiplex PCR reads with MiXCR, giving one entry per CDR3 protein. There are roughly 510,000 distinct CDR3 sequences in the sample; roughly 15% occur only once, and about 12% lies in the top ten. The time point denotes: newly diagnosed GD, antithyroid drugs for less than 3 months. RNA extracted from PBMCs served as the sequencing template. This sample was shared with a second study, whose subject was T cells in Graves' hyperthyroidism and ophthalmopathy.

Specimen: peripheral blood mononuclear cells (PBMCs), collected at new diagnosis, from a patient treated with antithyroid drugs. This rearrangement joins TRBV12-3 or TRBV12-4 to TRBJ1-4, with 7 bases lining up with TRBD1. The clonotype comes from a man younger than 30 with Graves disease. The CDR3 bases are TGTGCCAGCAGTTATCGACAGGGCCAGGGGGGGGGGCTGTTTTTT. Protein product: CASSYRQGQGGGLFF.